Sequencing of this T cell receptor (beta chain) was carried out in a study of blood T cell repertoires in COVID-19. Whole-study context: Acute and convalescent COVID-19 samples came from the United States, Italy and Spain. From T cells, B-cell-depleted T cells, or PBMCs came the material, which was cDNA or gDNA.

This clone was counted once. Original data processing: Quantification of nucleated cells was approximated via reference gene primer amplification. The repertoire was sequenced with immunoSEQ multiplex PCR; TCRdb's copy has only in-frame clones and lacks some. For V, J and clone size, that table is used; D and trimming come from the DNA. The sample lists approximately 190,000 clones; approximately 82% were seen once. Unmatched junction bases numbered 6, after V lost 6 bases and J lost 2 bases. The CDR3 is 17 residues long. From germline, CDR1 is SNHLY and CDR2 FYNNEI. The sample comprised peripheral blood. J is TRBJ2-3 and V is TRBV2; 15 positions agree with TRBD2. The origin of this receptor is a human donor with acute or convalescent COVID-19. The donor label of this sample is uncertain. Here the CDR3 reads CASRGTSGRQHTDTQYF. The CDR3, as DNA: TGTGCCAGCAGGGGGACTAGCGGGAGGCAACACACAGATACGCAGTATTTT.